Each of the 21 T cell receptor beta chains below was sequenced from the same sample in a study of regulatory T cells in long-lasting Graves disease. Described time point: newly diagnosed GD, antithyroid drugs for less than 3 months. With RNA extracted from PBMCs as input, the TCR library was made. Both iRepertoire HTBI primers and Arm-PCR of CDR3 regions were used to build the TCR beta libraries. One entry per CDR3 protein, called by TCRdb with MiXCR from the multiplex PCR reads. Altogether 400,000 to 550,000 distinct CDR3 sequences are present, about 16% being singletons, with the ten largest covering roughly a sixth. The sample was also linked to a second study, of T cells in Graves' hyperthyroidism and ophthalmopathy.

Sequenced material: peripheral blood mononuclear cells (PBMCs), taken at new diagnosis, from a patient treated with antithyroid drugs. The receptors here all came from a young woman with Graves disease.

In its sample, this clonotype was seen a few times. The CDR3 region has the DNA TGTGCCAGCAGTGAACGGGGGGTGAACACTGAAGCTTTCTTT. This sequence encodes CASSERGVNTEAFF. V usage is TRBV6-1 and J usage is TRBJ1-1; D perhaps matches TRBD1 (5 bases). Trimming took 2 bases from V and 0 from J, leaving 7 bases between them. The CDR3 totals 14 residues. Germline V gene lookup returns CDR1 MNHNS and CDR2 SASEGT.

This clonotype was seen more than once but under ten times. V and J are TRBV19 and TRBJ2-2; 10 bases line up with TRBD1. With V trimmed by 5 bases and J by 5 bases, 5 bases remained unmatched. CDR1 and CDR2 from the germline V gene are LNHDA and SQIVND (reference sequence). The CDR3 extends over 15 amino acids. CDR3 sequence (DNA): TGTGCCAGTAGTGACGGGACAGGGGTAACCGGGGAGCTGTTTTTT. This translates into CASSDGTGVTGELFF.

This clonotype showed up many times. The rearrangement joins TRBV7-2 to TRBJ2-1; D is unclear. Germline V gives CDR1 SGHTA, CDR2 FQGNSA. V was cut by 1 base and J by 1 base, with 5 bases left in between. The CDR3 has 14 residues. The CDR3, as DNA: TGTGCCAGCAGCTTAGTTTCTTCCTACAATGAGCAGTTCTTC. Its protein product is CASSLVSSYNEQFF.

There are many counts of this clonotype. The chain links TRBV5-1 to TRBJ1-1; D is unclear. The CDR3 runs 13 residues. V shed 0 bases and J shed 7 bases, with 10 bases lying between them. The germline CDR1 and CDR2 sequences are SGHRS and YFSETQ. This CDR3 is CASSLGDQNEAFF. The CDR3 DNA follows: TGCGCCAGCAGCTTGGGAGACCAAAATGAAGCTTTCTTT.

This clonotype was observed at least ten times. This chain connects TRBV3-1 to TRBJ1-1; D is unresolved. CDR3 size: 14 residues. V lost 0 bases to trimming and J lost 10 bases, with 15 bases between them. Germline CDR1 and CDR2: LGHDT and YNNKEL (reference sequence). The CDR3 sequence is CASSQDRSRVLAFF. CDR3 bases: TGTGCCAGCAGCCAAGATCGTAGCAGAGTTTTAGCTTTCTTT.

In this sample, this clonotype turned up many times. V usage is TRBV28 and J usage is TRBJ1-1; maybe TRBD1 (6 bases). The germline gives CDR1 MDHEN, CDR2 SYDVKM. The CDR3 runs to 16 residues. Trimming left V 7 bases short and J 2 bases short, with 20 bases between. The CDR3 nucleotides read TGTGCCAGCACCCGAACGGGGGCTGGCCCCAACACTGAAGCTTTCTTT. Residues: CASTRTGAGPNTEAFF.

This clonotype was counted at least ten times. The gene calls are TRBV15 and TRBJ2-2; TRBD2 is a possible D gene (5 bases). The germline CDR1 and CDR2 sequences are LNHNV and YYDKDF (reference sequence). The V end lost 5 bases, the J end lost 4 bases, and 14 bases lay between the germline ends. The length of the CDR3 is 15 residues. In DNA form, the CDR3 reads TGTGCCACCAGCCCTAGCTTCCCAATCACCGGGGAGCTGTTTTTT. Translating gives CATSPSFPITGELFF.

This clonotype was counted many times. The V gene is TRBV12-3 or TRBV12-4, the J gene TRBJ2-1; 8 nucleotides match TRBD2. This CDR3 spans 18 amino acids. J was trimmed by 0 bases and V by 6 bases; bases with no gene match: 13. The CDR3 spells CASRPSPFSGVSYNEQFF. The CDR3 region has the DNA TGTGCCAGCAGGCCCAGCCCCTTTAGCGGGGTCTCCTACAATGAGCAGTTCTTC.

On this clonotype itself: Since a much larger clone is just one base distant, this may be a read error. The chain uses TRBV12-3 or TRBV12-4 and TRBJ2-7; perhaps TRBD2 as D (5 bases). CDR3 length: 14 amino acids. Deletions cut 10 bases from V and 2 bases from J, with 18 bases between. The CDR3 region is CANTPAGGPYEQYF. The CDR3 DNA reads TGTGCCAACACCCCGGCGGGCGGTCCCTACGAGCAGTACTTC.

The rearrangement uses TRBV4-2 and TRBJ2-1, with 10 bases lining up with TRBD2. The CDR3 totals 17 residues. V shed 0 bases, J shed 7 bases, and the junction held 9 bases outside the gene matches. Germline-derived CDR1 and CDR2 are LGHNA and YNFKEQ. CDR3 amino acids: CASSQDTLAGSGNEQFF. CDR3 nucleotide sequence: TGTGCCAGCAGCCAAGATACACTAGCGGGGTCTGGGAATGAGCAGTTCTTC.

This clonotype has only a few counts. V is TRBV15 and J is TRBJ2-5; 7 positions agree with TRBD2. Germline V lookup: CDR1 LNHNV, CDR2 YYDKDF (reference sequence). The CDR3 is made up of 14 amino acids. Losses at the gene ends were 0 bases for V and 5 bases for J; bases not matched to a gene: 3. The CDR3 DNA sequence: TGTGCCACCAGCAGAGATCAGGGAGGGGAGACCCAGTACTTC. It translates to CATSRDQGGETQYF.

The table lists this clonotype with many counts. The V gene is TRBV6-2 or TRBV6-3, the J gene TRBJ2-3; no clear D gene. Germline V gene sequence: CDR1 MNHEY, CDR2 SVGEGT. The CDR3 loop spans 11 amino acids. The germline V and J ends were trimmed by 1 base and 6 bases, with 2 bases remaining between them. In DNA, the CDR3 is TGTGCCAGCAGTTACTTTGATACGCAGTATTTT. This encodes CASSYFDTQYF.

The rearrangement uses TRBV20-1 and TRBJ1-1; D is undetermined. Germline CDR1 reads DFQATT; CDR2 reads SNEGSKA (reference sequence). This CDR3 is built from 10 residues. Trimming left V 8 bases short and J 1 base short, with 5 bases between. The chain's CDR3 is CSTRNTEAFF. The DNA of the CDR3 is TGCAGTACGCGGAACACTGAAGCTTTCTTT.

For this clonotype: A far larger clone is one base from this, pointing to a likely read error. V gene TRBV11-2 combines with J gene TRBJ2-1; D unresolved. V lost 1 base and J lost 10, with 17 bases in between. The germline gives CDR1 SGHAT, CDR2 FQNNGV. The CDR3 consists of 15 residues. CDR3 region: CASSLGTGPSYEQFF. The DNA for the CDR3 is TGTGCCAGCAGCTTAGGGACCGGCCCCTCCTACGAGCAGTTCTTC.

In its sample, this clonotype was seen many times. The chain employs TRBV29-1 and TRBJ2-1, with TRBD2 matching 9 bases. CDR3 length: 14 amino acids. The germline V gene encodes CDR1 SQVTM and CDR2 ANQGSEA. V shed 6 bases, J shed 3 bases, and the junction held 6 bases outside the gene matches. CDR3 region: CSVGGREGYNEQFF. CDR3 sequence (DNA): TGCAGCGTCGGTGGGCGGGAGGGCTACAATGAGCAGTTCTTC.

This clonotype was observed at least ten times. As DNA, the CDR3 is TGCGCCAGCAGCCACACGGGACTAGCGGGAGGGACAGATACGCAGTATTTT. Translated: CASSHTGLAGGTDTQYF. The chain is built from TRBV5-1 and TRBJ2-3; 16 positions match TRBD2. Germline V gene sequence: CDR1 SGHRS, CDR2 YFSETQ. The CDR3 is 17 amino acids. V was pared by 4 bases and J by 3 bases, with 5 bases of the junction left unmatched.

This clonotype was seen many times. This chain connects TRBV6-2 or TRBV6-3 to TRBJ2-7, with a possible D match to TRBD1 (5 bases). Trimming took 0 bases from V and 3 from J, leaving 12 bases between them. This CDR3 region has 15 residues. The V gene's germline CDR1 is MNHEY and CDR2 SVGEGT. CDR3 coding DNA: TGTGCCAGCAGTTACTCGAAGGTGACAGACTACGAGCAGTACTTC. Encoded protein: CASSYSKVTDYEQYF.

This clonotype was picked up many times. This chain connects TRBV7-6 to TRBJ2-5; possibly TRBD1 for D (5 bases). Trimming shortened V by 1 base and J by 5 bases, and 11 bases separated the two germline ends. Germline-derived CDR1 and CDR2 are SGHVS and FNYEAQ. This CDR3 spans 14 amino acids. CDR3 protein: CASSLEGRVETQYF. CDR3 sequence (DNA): TGTGCCAGCAGCTTAGAGGGGCGCGTGGAGACCCAGTACTTC.

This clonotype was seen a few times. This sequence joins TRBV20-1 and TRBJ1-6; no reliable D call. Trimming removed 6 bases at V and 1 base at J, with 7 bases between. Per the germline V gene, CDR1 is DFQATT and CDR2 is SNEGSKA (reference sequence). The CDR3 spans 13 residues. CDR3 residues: CSAGQSYNSPLHF. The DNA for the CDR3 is TGCAGTGCAGGGCAGTCCTATAATTCACCCCTCCACTTT.

The CDR3 is CASSLSQVNQPQHF. As DNA, the CDR3 is TGTGCCAGCAGCTTATCGCAGGTCAATCAGCCCCAGCATTTT. The chain uses TRBV7-2 and TRBJ1-5; D gene uncertain. The CDR3 has 14 residues. Germline V gene sequence: CDR1 SGHTA, CDR2 FQGNSA. V lost 2 bases, J lost 3 bases, and 8 bases lay in between.

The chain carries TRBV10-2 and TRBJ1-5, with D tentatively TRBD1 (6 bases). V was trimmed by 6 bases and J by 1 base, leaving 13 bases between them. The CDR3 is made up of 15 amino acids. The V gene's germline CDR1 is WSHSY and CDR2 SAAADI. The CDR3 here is CASRDRQGSNQPQHF. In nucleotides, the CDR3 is TGCGCCAGCAGAGACCGTCAGGGGAGCAATCAGCCCCAGCATTTT.